The clone carrying this T cell receptor (beta chain) has only one observation. Its antigen is still unknown. The sample comes from a study of PD-1 blockade in mismatch repair-deficient tumors. The study's findings and limits: Tumor-resident clones, often absent from pretreatment blood, expanded after pembrolizumab and then contracted.

PCR or immunohistochemistry showed mismatch repair deficiency in every enrolled patient. The germline gives CDR1 SGHTA, CDR2 FQGTGA. The CDR3 totals 14 residues. The germline V and J ends were trimmed by 4 bases and 6 bases, with 12 bases remaining between them. The repertoire was sequenced with immunoSEQ multiplex PCR; TCRdb's copy has only in-frame clones and lacks some. The data show 120,000 or so clones, with 85% to 90% seen just once and 10% to 15% held by the top ten. The TCR originated in an adult with mismatch repair-deficient cancer. The specimen comprised peripheral blood, sampled just over 70 weeks after starting pembrolizumab. The J gene is TRBJ2-2, the V gene TRBV7-3; tentative D call: TRBD2 (5 bases). This chain's CDR3 is CASSSGLRAGELFF. The CDR3 nucleotides are TGTGCCAGCAGCTCCGGACTGCGAGCCGGGGAGCTGTTTTTT.